This TCR beta chain was captured by sequencing in a study of radiation and T cells in renal cell carcinoma. Broader study findings: Top tumor clonotypes rose in blood 2 weeks post-radiation, then contracted. Pretreatment tumor biopsies were lacking, so baseline clonotypes are unknown.

As to time point: blood 2 weeks post-SBRT. Described treatment: 15 Gy SBRT to primary tumor, nephrectomy 4 weeks later. Blood was sampled at baseline, 2 weeks and 4 weeks after SBRT. This renal cell carcinoma was of the clear cell type. V was shortened by 0 bases and J by 2 bases, with 12 bases between the two germline ends. Germline CDR1 reads ENHRY; CDR2 reads SYGVKD. The CDR3 has 16 amino acids. Method: immunoSEQ multiplex PCR; TCRdb's copy keeps in-frame clones and lacks some. The sample carries 150,000 to 180,000 clones, about nine tenths recorded once. Remarks on this clone: Antigen: not known.

Sequenced material: blood, taken from a patient whose treatment included radiotherapy and nephrectomy. The TCR was taken from a woman aged 50 to 60 with renal cell carcinoma. V gene TRBV10-3 combines with J gene TRBJ2-3; D tentatively reads TRBD1 or TRBD2 (5 bases each). CDR3 DNA: TGTGCCATCAGTGAGTCGCCCCCCGGGACCACAGATACGCAGTATTTT. It translates to CAISESPPGTTDTQYF.